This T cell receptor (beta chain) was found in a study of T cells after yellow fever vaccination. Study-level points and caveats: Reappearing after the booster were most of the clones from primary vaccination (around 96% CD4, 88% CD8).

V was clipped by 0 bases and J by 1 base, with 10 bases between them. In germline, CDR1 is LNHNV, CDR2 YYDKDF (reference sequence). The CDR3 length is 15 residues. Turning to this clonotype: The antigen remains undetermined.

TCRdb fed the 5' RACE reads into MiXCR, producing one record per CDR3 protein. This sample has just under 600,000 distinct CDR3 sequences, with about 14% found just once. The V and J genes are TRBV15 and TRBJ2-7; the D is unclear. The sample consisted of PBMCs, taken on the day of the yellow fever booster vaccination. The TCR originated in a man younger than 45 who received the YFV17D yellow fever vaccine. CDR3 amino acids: CATSRDPSSSYEQYF. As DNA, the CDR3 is TGTGCCACCAGCAGAGATCCTTCAAGTTCCTACGAGCAGTACTTC.